This entry describes one TCR beta chain. Its matching antigen is unknown. CD45RO-negative, CCR7-positively selected cells formed the naive CD8 fraction, excluding terminally differentiated effector memory CD45RA+ cells. This specimen comes from a study of shared clonotypes between healthy human individuals. Study results and caveats: The study drew on few donors, limiting represented genetic and exposure-history diversity.

The V end was cut by 1 base, the J end by 5 bases, with 15 bases between. The CDR3 contains 15 residues. Germline V lookup: CDR1 SGHVS, CDR2 FQNEAQ. Assay: immunoSEQ multiplex PCR; the TCRdb copy retains only in-frame clones and omits some. The data hold some 2.1 million clones, with approximately 95% observed a single time. The TCR was taken from a young man in good health. V usage is TRBV7-8 and J usage is TRBJ2-7; TRBD2 might be the D (5 bases). The specimen sequenced was naive CD8+ T cells sorted from blood. The CDR3 spells CASSLGLGGGNEQYF. The CDR3 DNA sequence: TGTGCCAGCAGCTTAGGGCTTGGAGGCGGCAACGAGCAGTACTTC.